This TCR beta chain came from a study of T-cell memory formation after mild COVID-19. TCR alpha and TCR beta cDNA libraries carrying sample barcodes and UMIs came from 5'RACE with constant-segment primers. From the 5' RACE reads, TCRdb called clonotypes with MiXCR, one entry per CDR3 protein. Among around 250,000 distinct CDR3 sequences listed, 16% were seen once. This clonotype has more than one count but fewer than ten. What it binds is unknown. The V and J ends lost 6 bases and 4 bases, in that order; junction bases with no gene match: 4. CDR1 is MNHEY, CDR2 SVGAGI, per germline. CDR3 size: 13 residues. Points from the study as a whole: Shrinking CD4+ clones were chiefly CM and EM; CD8+ ones were chiefly EMRA. Clones that got smaller from day 15 to 85 had even CD4/CD8, while clones growing later tipped toward CD4+. The finding that pre-infection memory included some responding clones suggested that cross-reactive memory joined.

Input material: PBMCs or a T cell subset sorted from them (not recorded which). This TCR came from a man younger than 35 who had mild COVID-19 (a few samples of this study predate the infection). Cell type and time point are not known. V usage is TRBV6-5 and J usage is TRBJ1-1; 8 bases agree with TRBD1. The CDR3 region is CASRPDRGTEAFF. The CDR3 nucleotides read TGTGCCAGCAGACCTGACAGGGGCACTGAAGCTTTCTTT.